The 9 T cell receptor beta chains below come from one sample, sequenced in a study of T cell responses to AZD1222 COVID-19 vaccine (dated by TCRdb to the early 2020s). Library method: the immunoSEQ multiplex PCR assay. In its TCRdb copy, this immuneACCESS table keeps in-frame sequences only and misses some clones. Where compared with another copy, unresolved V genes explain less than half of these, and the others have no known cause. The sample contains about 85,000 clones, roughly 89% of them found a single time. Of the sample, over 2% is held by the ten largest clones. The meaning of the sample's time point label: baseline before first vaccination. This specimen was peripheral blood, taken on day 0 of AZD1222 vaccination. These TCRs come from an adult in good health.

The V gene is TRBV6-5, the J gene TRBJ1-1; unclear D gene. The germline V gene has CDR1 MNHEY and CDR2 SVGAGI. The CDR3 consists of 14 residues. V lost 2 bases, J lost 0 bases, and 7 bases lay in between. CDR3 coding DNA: TGTGCCAGCAGTTACGACAACATGAACACTGAAGCTTTCTTT. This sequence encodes CASSYDNMNTEAFF.

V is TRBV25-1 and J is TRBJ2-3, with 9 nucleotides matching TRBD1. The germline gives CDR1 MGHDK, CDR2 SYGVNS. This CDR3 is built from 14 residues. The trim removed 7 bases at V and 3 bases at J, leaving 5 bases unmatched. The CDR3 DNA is TGTGCCAGCACCGGACAGGGGAGGACAGATACGCAGTATTTT. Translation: CASTGQGRTDTQYF.

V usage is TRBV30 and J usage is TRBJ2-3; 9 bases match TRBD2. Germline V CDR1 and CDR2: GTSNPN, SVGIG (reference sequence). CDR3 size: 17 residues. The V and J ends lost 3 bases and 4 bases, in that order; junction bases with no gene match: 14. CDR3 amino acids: CAWSVGGGVNLADTQYF. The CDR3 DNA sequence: TGTGCCTGGAGCGTCGGCGGGGGGGTAAATCTGGCAGATACGCAGTATTTT.

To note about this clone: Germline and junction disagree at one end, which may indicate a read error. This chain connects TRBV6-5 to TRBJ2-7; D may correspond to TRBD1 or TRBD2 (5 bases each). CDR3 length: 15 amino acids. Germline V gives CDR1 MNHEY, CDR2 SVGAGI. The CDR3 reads CASTYGTVGSYEQYF. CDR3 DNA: TGTGCCAGCACTTACGGGACCGTAGGGTCCTACGAGCAGTACTTC.

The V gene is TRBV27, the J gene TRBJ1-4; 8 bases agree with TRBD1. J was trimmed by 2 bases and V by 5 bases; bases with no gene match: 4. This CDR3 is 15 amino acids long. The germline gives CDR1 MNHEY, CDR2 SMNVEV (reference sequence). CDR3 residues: CASSLRQGTNEKLFF. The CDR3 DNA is TGTGCCAGCAGTCTCAGACAGGGGACTAATGAAAAACTGTTTTTT.

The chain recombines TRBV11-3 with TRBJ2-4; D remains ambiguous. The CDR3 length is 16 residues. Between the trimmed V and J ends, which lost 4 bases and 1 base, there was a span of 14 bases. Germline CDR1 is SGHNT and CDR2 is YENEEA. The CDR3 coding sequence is TGTGCCAGCAGCTCCCCCGGACCCAGGGCCAAAAACATTCAGTACTTC. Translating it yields CASSSPGPRAKNIQYF.

Here the CDR3 reads CATSGGGTDTQYF. As DNA, the CDR3 is TGTGCCACCAGTGGCGGGGGCACAGATACGCAGTATTTT. The chain joins TRBV24-1 to TRBJ2-3, with a weak D call TRBD2 (6 bases). Germline loops: CDR1 KGHDR, CDR2 SFDVKD. V lost 5 bases to trimming and J lost 1 base, with 6 bases between them. This CDR3 has 13 amino acids.

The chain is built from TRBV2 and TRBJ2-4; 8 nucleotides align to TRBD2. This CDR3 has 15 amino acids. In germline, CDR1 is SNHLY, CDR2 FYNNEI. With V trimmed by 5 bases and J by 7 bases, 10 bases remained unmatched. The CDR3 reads CASSPNRGGRNIQYF. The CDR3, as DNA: TGTGCCAGCAGTCCTAATCGGGGGGGACGGAACATTCAGTACTTC.

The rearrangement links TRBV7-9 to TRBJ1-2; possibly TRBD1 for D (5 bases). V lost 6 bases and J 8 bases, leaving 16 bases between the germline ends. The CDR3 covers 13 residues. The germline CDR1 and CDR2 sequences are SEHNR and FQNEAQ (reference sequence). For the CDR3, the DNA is TGTGCCAGCAGAGGGACGCGTCTGGAAGGCTACACCTTC. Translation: CASRGTRLEGYTF.